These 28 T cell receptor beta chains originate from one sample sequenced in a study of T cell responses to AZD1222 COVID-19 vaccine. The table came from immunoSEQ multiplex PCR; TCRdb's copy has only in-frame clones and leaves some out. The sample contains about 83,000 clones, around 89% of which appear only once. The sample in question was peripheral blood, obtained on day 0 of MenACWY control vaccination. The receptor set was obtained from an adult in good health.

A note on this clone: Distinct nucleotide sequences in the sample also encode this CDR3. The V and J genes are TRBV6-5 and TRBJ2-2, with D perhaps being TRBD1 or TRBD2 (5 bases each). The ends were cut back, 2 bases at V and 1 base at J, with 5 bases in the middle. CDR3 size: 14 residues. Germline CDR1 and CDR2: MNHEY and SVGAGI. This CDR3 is CASSYGGNTGELFF. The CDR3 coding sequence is TGTGCCAGCAGTTACGGGGGGAACACCGGGGAGCTGTTTTTT.

The CDR3, as DNA: TGTGCCAGCACGGGGACAGGGGGTCGCAATCAGCCCCAGCATTTT. Protein product: CASTGTGGRNQPQHF. This sequence joins TRBV28 and TRBJ1-5; the match to TRBD1 covers 11 bases. V gave up 7 bases and J gave up 2 bases; unmatched junction bases: 4. The CDR3 totals 15 residues. Germline lookup yields CDR1 MDHEN and CDR2 SYDVKM.

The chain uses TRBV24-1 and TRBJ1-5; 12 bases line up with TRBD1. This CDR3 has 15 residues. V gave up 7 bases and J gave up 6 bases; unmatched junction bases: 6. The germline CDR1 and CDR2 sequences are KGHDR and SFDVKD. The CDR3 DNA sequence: TGTGCCACCAGCCCCGGGACAGGGGGCACTCAGCCCCAGCATTTT. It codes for CATSPGTGGTQPQHF.

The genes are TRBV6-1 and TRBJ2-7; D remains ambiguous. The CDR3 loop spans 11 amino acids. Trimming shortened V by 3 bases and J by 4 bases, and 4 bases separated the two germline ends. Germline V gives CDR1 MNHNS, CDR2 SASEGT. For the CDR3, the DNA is TGTGCCAGCAGTGACAGATACGAGCAGTACTTC. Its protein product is CASSDRYEQYF.

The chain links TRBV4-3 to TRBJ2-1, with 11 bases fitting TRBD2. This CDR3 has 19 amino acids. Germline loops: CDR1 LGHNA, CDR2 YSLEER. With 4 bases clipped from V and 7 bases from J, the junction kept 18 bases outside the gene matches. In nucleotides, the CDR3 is TGCGCCAGCAGCCCCGCCGGGACAGGGTTCATAGCGGGAGGGAATGAGCAGTTCTTC. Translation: CASSPAGTGFIAGGNEQFF.

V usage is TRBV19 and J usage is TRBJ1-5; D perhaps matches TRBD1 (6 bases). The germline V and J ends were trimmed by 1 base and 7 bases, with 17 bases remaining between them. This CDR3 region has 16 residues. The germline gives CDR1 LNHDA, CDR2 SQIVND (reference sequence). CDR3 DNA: TGTGCCAGTAGTATAGGGTCCGGGGGCGGCGGCCAGCCCCAGCATTTT. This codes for CASSIGSGGGGQPQHF.

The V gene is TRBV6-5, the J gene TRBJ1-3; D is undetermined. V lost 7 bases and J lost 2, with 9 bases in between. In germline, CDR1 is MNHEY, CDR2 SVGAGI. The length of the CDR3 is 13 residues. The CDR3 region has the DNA TGTGCCAGCACCCCTTCCACTGGAAACACCATATATTTT. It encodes CASTPSTGNTIYF.

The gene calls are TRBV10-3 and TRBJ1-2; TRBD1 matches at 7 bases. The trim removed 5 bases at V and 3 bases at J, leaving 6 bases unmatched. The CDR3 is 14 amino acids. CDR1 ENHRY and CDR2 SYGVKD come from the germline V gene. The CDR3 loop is CAISLTGTDYGYTF. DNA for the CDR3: TGTGCCATCAGTCTTACCGGGACAGACTATGGCTACACCTTC.

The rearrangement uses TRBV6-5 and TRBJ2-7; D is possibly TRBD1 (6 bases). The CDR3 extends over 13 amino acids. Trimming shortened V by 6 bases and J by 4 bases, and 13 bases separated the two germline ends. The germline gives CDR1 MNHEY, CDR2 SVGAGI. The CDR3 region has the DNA TGTGCCAGCAGATGGACAGAGAATTACGAGCAGTACTTC. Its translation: CASRWTENYEQYF.

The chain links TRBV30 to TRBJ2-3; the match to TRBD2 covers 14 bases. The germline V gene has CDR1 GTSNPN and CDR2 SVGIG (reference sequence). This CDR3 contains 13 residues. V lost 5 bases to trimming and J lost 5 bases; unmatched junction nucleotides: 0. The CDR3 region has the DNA TGTGCCTGGGGGACTAGCGGGGGAGATACGCAGTATTTT. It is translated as CAWGTSGGDTQYF.

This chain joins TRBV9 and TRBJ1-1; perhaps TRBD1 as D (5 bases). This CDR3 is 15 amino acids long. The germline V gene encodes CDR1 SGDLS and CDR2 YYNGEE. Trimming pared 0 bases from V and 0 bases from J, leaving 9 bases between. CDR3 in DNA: TGTGCCAGCAGCGTAGGGGGACGGATGAACACTGAAGCTTTCTTT. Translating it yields CASSVGGRMNTEAFF.

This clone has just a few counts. This CDR3 is CASSQVMHEKLFF. As DNA, the CDR3 is TGTGCCAGTAGTCAGGTGATGCATGAAAAACTGTTTTTT. The V and J genes are TRBV19 and TRBJ1-4; D uncertain. There are 13 residues in the CDR3. Germline values: CDR1 LNHDA, CDR2 SQIVND (reference sequence). Trimming shortened V by 5 bases and J by 6 bases, and 10 bases separated the two germline ends. Full variable domain (rest looked up from reference TRBV19 and TRBJ1-4): DGGITQSPKYLFRKEGQNVTLSCEQNLNHDAMYWYRQDPGQGLRLIYYSQIVNDFQKGDIAEGYSVSREKKESFPLTVTSAQKNPTAFYLCASSQVMHEKLFFGSGTQLSVL.

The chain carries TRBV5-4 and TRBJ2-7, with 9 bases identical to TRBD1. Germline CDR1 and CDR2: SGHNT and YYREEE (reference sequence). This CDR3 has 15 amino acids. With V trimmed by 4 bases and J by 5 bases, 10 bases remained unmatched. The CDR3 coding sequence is TGTGCCAGCAGCCGACGGGACAGGGTTTTTCACGAGCAGTACTTC. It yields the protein CASSRRDRVFHEQYF.

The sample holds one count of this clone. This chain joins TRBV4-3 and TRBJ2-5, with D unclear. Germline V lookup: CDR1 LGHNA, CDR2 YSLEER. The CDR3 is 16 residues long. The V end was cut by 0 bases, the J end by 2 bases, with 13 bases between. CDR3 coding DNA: TGCGCCAGCAGCCAAGAGTCGAGTACTTATCAAGAGACCCAGTACTTC. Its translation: CASSQESSTYQETQYF.

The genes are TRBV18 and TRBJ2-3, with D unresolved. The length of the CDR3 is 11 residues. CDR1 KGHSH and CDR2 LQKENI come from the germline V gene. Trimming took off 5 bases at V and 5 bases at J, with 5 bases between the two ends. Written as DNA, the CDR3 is TGTGCCAGCTCATCCAAAGATACGCAGTATTTT. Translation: CASSSKDTQYF. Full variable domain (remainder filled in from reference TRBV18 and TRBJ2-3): NAGVMQNPRHLVRRRGQEARLRCSPMKGHSHVYWYRQLPEEGLKFMVYLQKENIIDESGMPKERFSAEFPKEGPSILRIQQVVRGDSAAYFCASSSKDTQYFGPGTRLTVL.

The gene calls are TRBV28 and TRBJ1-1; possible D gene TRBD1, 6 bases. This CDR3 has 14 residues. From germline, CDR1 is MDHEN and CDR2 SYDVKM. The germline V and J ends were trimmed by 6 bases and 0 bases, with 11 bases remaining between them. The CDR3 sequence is CASSRTAMNTEAFF. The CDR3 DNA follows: TGTGCCAGCAGCAGGACAGCCATGAACACTGAAGCTTTCTTT.

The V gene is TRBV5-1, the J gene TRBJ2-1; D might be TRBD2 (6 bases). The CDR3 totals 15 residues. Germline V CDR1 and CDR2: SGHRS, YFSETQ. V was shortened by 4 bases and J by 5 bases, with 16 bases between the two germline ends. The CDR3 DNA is TGCGCCAGCAGCGTGAGCGGTGGAGGGGACAATGAGCAGTTCTTC. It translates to CASSVSGGGDNEQFF.

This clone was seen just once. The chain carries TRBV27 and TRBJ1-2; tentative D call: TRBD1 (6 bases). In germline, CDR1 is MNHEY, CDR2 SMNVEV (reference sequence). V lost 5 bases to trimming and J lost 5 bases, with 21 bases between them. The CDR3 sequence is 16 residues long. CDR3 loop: CASSPLNGGPLYGYTF. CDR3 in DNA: TGTGCCAGCAGTCCCCTCAACGGGGGGCCCTTGTATGGCTACACCTTC.

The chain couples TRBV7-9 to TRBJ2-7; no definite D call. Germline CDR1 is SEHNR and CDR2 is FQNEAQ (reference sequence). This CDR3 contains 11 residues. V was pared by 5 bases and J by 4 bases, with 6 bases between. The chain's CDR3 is CASSAAYEQYF. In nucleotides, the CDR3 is TGTGCCAGCAGCGCCGCTTACGAGCAGTACTTC. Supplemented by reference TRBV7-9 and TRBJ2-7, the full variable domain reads DTGVSQNPRHKITKRGQNVTFRCDPISEHNRLYWYRQTLGQGPEFLTYFQNEAQLEKSRLLSDRFSAERPKGSFSTLEIQRTEQGDSAMYLCASSAAYEQYFGPGTRLTVT.

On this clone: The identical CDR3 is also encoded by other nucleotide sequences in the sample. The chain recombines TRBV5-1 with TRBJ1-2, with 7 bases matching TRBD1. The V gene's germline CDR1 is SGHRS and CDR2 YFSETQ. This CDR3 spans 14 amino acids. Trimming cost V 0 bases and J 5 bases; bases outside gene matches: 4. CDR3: CASSLALGQYGYTF. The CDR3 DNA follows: TGCGCCAGCAGCTTGGCCCTGGGACAGTATGGCTACACCTTC.

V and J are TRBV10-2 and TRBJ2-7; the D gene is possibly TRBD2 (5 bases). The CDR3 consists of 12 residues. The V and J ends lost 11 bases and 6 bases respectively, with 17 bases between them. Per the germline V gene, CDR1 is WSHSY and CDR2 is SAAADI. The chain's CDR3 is CAGDYNDREQYF. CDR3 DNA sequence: TGCGCCGGCGACTATAATGATCGCGAGCAGTACTTC.

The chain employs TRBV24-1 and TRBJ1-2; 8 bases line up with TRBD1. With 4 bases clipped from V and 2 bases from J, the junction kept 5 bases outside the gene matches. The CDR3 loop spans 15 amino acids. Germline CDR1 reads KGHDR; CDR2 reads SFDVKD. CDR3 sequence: CATSDGQGLNYGYTF. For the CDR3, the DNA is TGTGCCACCAGTGACGGACAGGGATTGAACTATGGCTACACCTTC.

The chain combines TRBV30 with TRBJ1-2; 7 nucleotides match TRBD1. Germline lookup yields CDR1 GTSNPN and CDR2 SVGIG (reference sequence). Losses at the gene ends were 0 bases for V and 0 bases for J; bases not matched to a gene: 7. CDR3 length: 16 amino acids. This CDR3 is CAWSVIGRGSNYGYTF. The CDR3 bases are TGTGCCTGGAGTGTAATTGGCAGGGGGTCTAACTATGGCTACACCTTC. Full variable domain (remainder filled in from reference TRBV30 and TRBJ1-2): SQTIHQWPATLVQPVGSPLSLECTVEGTSNPNLYWYRQAAGRGLQLLFYSVGIGQISSEVPQNLSASRPQDRQFILSSKKLLLSDSGFYLCAWSVIGRGSNYGYTFGSGTRLTVV.

CDR3 sequence reads: CASTKLTGALGYTF. The CDR3 DNA sequence: TGTGCCAGCACCAAACTCACAGGGGCGCTGGGCTACACCTTC. The chain recombines TRBV7-9 with TRBJ1-2, with TRBD1 matching over 7 bases. Trimming removed 7 bases from V and 8 bases from J; junction bases left unmatched: 13. This CDR3 contains 14 residues. Germline CDR1 is SEHNR and CDR2 is FQNEAQ (reference sequence). Together with reference TRBV7-9 and TRBJ1-2, the CDR3 gives the full variable domain: DTGVSQNPRHKITKRGQNVTFRCDPISEHNRLYWYRQTLGQGPEFLTYFQNEAQLEKSRLLSDRFSAERPKGSFSTLEIQRTEQGDSAMYLCASTKLTGALGYTFGSGTRLTVV.

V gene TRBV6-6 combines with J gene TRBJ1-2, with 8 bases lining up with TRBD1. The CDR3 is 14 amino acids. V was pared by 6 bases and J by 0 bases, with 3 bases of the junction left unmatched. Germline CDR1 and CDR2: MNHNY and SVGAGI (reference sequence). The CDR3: CASSRDRTNYGYTF. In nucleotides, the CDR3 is TGTGCCAGCAGCCGGGACAGGACTAACTATGGCTACACCTTC.

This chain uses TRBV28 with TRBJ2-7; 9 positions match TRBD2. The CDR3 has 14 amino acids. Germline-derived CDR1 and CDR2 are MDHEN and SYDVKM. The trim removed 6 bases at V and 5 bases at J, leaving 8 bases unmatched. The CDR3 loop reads CASSLSGSGNEQYF. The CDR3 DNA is TGTGCCAGCAGCCTTAGCGGGAGTGGTAACGAGCAGTACTTC.

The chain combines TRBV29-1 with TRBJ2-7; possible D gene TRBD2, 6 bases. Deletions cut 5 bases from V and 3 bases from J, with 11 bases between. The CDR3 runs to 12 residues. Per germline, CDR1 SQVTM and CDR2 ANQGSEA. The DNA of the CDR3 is TGCAGCGTTAGGGAGGACATCTACGAGCAGTACTTC. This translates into CSVREDIYEQYF.

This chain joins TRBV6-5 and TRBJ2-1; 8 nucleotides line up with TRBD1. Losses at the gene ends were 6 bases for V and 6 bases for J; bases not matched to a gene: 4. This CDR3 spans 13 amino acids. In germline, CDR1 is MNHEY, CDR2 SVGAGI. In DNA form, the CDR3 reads TGTGCCAGCAGCAGCGGACAGGGCAATGAGCAGTTCTTC. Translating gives CASSSGQGNEQFF.